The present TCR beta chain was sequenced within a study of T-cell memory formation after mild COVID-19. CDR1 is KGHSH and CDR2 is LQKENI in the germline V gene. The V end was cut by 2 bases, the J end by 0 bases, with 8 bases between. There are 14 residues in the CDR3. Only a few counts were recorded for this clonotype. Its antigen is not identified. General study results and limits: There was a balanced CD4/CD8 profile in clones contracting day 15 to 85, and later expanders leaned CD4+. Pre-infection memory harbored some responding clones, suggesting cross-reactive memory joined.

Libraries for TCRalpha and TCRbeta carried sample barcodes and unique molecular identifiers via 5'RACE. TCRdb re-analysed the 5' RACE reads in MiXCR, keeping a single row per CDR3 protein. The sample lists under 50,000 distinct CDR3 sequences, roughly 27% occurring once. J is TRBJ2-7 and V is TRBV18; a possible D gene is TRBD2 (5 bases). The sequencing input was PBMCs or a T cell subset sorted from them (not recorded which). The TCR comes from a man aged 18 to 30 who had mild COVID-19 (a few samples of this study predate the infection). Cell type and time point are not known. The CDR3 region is CASSPGEYSYEQYF. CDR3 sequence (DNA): TGTGCCAGCTCACCAGGGGAGTACTCCTACGAGCAGTACTTC. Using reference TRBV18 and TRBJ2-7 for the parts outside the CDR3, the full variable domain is NAGVMQNPRHLVRRRGQEARLRCSPMKGHSHVYWYRQLPEEGLKFMVYLQKENIIDESGMPKERFSAEFPKEGPSILRIQQVVRGDSAAYFCASSPGEYSYEQYFGPGTRLTVT.